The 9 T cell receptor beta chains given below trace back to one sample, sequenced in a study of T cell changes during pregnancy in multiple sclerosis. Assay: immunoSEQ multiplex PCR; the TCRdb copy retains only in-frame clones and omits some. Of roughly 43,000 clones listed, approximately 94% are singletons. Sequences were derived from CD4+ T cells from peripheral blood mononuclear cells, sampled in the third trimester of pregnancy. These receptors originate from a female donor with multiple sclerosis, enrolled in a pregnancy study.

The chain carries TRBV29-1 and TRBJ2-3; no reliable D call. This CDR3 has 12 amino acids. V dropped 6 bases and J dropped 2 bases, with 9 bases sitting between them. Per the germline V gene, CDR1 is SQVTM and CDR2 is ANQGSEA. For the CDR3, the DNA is TGCAGCGTCGGAGCTTCCACAGATACGCAGTATTTT. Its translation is CSVGASTDTQYF.

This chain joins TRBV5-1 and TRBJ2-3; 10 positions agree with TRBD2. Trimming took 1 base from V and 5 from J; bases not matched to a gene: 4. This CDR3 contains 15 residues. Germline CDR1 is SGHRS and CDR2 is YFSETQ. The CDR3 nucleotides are TGCGCCAGCAGCTTGTCAGCGGGGGGGCAAGATACGCAGTATTTT. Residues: CASSLSAGGQDTQYF.

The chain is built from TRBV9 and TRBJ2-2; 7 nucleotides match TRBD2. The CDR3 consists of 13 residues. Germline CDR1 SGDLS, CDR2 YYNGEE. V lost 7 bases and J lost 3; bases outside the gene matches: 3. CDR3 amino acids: CASGREYTGELFF. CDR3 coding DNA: TGTGCCAGCGGGAGGGAGTACACCGGGGAGCTGTTTTTT.

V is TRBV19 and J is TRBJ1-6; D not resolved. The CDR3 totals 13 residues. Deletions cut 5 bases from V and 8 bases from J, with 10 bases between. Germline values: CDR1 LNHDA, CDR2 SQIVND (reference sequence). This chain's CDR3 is CASSPRRDSPLHF. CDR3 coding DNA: TGTGCCAGTAGTCCCCGTCGGGATTCACCCCTCCACTTT.

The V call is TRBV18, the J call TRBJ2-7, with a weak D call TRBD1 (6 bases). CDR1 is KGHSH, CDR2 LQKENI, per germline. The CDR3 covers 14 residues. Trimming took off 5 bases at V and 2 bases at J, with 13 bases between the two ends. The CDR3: CASSWGAGAYEQYF. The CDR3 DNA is TGTGCCAGCTCATGGGGAGCAGGGGCCTACGAGCAGTACTTC.

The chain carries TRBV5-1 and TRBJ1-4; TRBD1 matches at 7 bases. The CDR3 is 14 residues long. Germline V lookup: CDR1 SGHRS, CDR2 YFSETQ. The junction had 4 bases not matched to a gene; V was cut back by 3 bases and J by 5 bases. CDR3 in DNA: TGCGCCAGCAGCTCGGGACAGCCCAATGAAAAACTGTTTTTT. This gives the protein CASSSGQPNEKLFF.

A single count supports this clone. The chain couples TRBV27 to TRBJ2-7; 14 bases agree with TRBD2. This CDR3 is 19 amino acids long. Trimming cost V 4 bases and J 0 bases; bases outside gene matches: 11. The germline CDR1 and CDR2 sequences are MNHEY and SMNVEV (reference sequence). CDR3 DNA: TGTGCCAGCAGTTCGAGGACTAGCGGGAGGCCTATTAGCTCCTACGAGCAGTACTTC. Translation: CASSSRTSGRPISSYEQYF.

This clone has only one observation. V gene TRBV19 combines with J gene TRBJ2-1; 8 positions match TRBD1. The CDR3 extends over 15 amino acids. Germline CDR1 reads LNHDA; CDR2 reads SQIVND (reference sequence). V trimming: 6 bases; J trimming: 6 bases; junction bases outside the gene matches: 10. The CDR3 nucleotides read TGTGCCAGTAGCAACCAGGGGGCGCAGGTCAATGAGCAGTTCTTC. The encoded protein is CASSNQGAQVNEQFF.

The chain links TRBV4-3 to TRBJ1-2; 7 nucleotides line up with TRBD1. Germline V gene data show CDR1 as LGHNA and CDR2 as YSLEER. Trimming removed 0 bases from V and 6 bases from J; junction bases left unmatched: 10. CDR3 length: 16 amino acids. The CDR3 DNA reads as TGCGCCAGCAGCCAAGATAGGGAAAGAGGGGGCCATGGCTACACCTTC. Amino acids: CASSQDRERGGHGYTF.